The rows below give T cell receptor beta chains drawn from one sample of a study of blood T cells in healthy people across ages. TCRdb re-derived calls from the 5' RACE reads in MiXCR, one entry per CDR3 protein. Of 1.5 million to 1.9 million distinct CDR3 sequences listed, 35% to 45% are singletons. The specimen sequenced was blood. Receptor source: a woman aged 18-29 years in good health. CDR3s include the opening cysteine and the closing phenylalanine or tryptophan. The D gene is left open where the match is weak. Clone size is stated in some rows and not others, as once, few, many or a class when expanded.

j_gene: TRBJ2-1
abundance: .
v_gene: TRBV7-3
d_gene: .
CDR3aa: CASSLGGITGDEQFF
CDR3nt: TGTGCCAGCAGCTTAGGCGGGATAACGGGTGATGAGCAGTTCTTC

j_gene: TRBJ2-3
abundance: few
v_gene: TRBV7-2
d_gene: TRBD2
CDR3aa: CASRLGLATDTQYF
CDR3nt: TGTGCCAGCAGACTGGGACTAGCCACAGATACGCAGTATTTT

j_gene: TRBJ2-3
abundance: .
v_gene: TRBV4-3
d_gene: .
CDR3aa: CASSHRPSSTDTQYF
CDR3nt: TGCGCCAGCAGCCATCGTCCTTCTAGCACAGATACGCAGTATTTT

j_gene: TRBJ1-2
abundance: few
v_gene: TRBV7-2
d_gene: .
CDR3aa: CASSLAADYYGYTF
CDR3nt: TGTGCCAGCAGCTTAGCCGCAGACTACTATGGCTACACCTTC

j_gene: TRBJ2-1
abundance: few
v_gene: TRBV15
d_gene: TRBD2
CDR3aa: CATTLTSGGFYNEQFF
CDR3nt: TGTGCCACCACCTTGACTAGCGGGGGATTCTACAATGAGCAGTTCTTC

j_gene: TRBJ1-2
abundance: .
v_gene: TRBV7-2
d_gene: TRBD1
CDR3aa: CASSLEDRSYGYTF
CDR3nt: TGTGCCAGCAGCTTAGAGGACAGGTCTTATGGCTACACCTTC

j_gene: TRBJ2-7
abundance: few
v_gene: TRBV15
d_gene: .
CDR3aa: CATSRKRAGNHEQYF
CDR3nt: TGTGCCACCAGCAGAAAGAGAGCAGGGAACCACGAGCAGTACTTC

j_gene: TRBJ1-5
abundance: .
v_gene: TRBV12-3/TRBV12-4
d_gene: .
CDR3aa: CASSSRGTDQPQHF
CDR3nt: TGTGCCAGCAGTAGTAGAGGGACGGATCAGCCCCAGCATTTT

j_gene: TRBJ2-7
abundance: few
v_gene: TRBV6-2/TRBV6-3
d_gene: .
CDR3aa: CASSYRNKASYEQYF
CDR3nt: TGTGCCAGCAGTTACAGGAATAAGGCCTCCTACGAGCAGTACTTC

j_gene: TRBJ2-1
abundance: few
v_gene: TRBV5-1
d_gene: TRBD2
CDR3aa: CASSEGLAGFTPYNEQFF
CDR3nt: TGCGCCAGCAGCGAGGGACTAGCGGGCTTCACGCCATACAATGAGCAGTTCTTC

j_gene: TRBJ1-4
abundance: .
v_gene: TRBV9
d_gene: .
CDR3aa: CASSVGGGANEKLFF
CDR3nt: TGTGCCAGCAGCGTAGGAGGGGGGGCCAATGAAAAACTGTTTTTT

j_gene: TRBJ2-1
abundance: .
v_gene: TRBV2
d_gene: TRBD2
CDR3aa: CASSEMGGIREQFF
CDR3nt: TGTGCCAGCAGTGAGATGGGGGGGATCCGTGAGCAGTTCTTC

j_gene: TRBJ2-1
abundance: .
v_gene: TRBV7-3
d_gene: TRBD2
CDR3aa: CASSGGGTSVNEQFF
CDR3nt: TGTGCCAGCAGCGGCGGTGGGACTAGCGTCAATGAGCAGTTCTTC

j_gene: TRBJ2-3
abundance: many
v_gene: TRBV4-3
d_gene: .
CDR3aa: CASSQNGGSTDTQYF
CDR3nt: TGCGCCAGCAGCCAGAACGGAGGTAGCACAGATACGCAGTATTTT

j_gene: TRBJ2-7
abundance: .
v_gene: TRBV11-2
d_gene: TRBD1
CDR3aa: CASRSYRGNHYEQYF
CDR3nt: TGTGCCAGCAGGTCCTACAGGGGGAACCACTACGAGCAGTACTTC

j_gene: TRBJ1-5
abundance: few
v_gene: TRBV5-5
d_gene: .
CDR3aa: CASSLSRYSNQPQHF
CDR3nt: TGTGCCAGCAGCTTGTCCAGGTATAGCAATCAGCCCCAGCATTTT

j_gene: TRBJ2-5
abundance: few
v_gene: TRBV29-1
d_gene: TRBD2
CDR3aa: CSAGGRGGETQYF
CDR3nt: TGCAGCGCCGGGGGACGGGGGGGAGAGACCCAGTACTTC

j_gene: TRBJ2-3
abundance: .
v_gene: TRBV6-1
d_gene: TRBD1
CDR3aa: CASIRTGLYSTDTQYF
CDR3nt: TGTGCCAGCATAAGGACAGGGCTCTATAGCACAGATACGCAGTATTTT

j_gene: TRBJ1-1
abundance: .
v_gene: TRBV6-5
d_gene: .
CDR3aa: CASMPRGAFF
CDR3nt: TGTGCCAGCATGCCAAGAGGCGCTTTCTTT